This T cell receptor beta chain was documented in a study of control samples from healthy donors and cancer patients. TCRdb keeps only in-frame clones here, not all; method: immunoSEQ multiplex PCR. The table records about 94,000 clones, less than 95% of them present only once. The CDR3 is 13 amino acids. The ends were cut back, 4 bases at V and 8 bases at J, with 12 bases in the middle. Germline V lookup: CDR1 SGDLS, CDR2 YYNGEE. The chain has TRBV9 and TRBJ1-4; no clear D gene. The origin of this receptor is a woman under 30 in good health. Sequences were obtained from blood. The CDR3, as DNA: TGTGCCAGCAGCTCTGAGGGAGGGGAAAAACTGTTTTTT. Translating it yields CASSSEGGEKLFF.